The 27 T cell receptor beta chains given below trace back to one sample, sequenced in a study of identical twins. Each CDR3 protein is one row after TCRdb ran MiXCR on the 5' RACE reads. The sample consists of around 960,000 distinct CDR3 sequences, 9% to 15% of them appearing once. In addition, the sample was reused for a study of yellow fever vaccine responses in identical twins.

The sequenced sample was PBMCs. Every receptor here comes from a woman aged 18-29 years in good health.

This clonotype was observed a few times. The rearrangement joins TRBV12-3 or TRBV12-4 to TRBJ2-1; a possible D gene is TRBD1 (8 bases). V was pared by 6 bases and J by 4 bases, with 19 bases between. There are 16 residues in the CDR3. The CDR3 loop reads CASSQAGTGLYNEQFF. The CDR3 nucleotides read TGTGCCAGCAGCCAAGCGGGGACAGGACTATACAATGAGCAGTTCTTC.

The gene calls are TRBV2 and TRBJ2-3; D ambiguous. V lost 3 bases to trimming and J lost 5 bases, with 12 bases between them. The CDR3 is 14 amino acids. Per germline, CDR1 SNHLY and CDR2 FYNNEI. In DNA, the CDR3 is TGTGCCAGCAGTGATTTTTCCCTACGAGATACGCAGTATTTT. The encoded protein is CASSDFSLRDTQYF.

This sequence joins TRBV6-4 and TRBJ2-2; D not certain. CDR1 and CDR2 (germline): MRHNA, SNTAGT. The length of the CDR3 is 14 residues. Trimming cost V 6 bases and J 4 bases, with 12 bases left between them. This CDR3 reads CASSHDIFTGELFF. CDR3 DNA: TGTGCCAGCAGCCACGACATTTTCACCGGGGAGCTGTTTTTT.

This clonotype was counted only a few times. V usage is TRBV7-9 and J usage is TRBJ2-3; D gene ambiguous. The CDR3 loop spans 14 amino acids. Trimming left V 5 bases short and J 3 bases short, with 12 bases between. In germline, CDR1 is SEHNR, CDR2 FQNEAQ (reference sequence). The CDR3 DNA reads TGTGCCAGCAGCCCAGACTTGACGACAGATACGCAGTATTTT. This encodes CASSPDLTTDTQYF.

In its sample, this clonotype was seen a few times. The rearrangement joins TRBV5-1 to TRBJ2-1; D ambiguous. V was cut by 0 bases and J by 5 bases, with 6 bases left in between. This CDR3 has 13 amino acids. Germline V gives CDR1 SGHRS, CDR2 YFSETQ. DNA for the CDR3: TGCGCCAGCAGCTTGGAGAATAACAATGAGCAGTTCTTC. Translation: CASSLENNNEQFF. Drawing the rest from reference TRBV5-1 and TRBJ2-1, the complete variable domain is KAGVTQTPRYLIKTRGQQVTLSCSPISGHRSVSWYQQTPGQGLQFLFEYFSETQRNKGNFPGRFSGRQFSNSRSEMNVSTLELGDSALYLCASSLENNNEQFFGPGTRLTVL.

This clonotype was observed a few times. This chain connects TRBV12-3 or TRBV12-4 to TRBJ1-2; D perhaps matches TRBD1 (6 bases). The CDR3 has 11 residues. The V end lost 7 bases, the J end lost 6 bases, and 9 bases lay between the germline ends. CDR3 sequence (DNA): TGTGCCAGCACCAACAGGGATGGCTACACCTTC. This sequence encodes CASTNRDGYTF.

The chain carries TRBV28 and TRBJ2-7, with D unclear. Germline V lookup: CDR1 MDHEN, CDR2 SYDVKM. Trimming removed 1 base at V and 2 bases at J, with 12 bases between. This CDR3 comprises 15 residues. The CDR3 sequence is CASSLSRAHPYEQYF. DNA of the CDR3: TGTGCCAGCAGTTTATCTAGAGCTCACCCCTACGAGCAGTACTTC.

The rearrangement joins TRBV7-2 to TRBJ2-7, with D unresolved. Germline V gives CDR1 SGHTA, CDR2 FQGNSA. The V end lost 1 base, the J end lost 4 bases, and 11 bases lay between the germline ends. The CDR3 contains 14 residues. The CDR3 DNA reads TGTGCCAGCAGCTTAGGAGTTAGGAAATACGAGCAGTACTTC. It codes for CASSLGVRKYEQYF.

This clonotype was found a few times. Here the CDR3 reads CASPAGRAFADTQYF. DNA of the CDR3: TGTGCCAGCCCTGCGGGGAGGGCGTTCGCAGATACGCAGTATTTT. The rearrangement joins TRBV2 to TRBJ2-3; 7 bases match TRBD2. J was trimmed by 4 bases and V by 8 bases; bases with no gene match: 12. Per germline, CDR1 SNHLY and CDR2 FYNNEI. The CDR3 covers 15 residues.

The chain joins TRBV7-9 to TRBJ2-1, with 7 bases aligning to TRBD1. Germline V lookup: CDR1 SEHNR, CDR2 FQNEAQ (reference sequence). The CDR3 loop spans 14 amino acids. V trimming: 8 bases; J trimming: 3 bases; junction bases outside the gene matches: 7. The CDR3 spells CASVAGTDYNEQFF. CDR3 DNA sequence: TGTGCCAGCGTCGCCGGGACAGACTACAATGAGCAGTTCTTC. Full variable domain (missing parts from reference TRBV7-9 and TRBJ2-1): DTGVSQNPRHKITKRGQNVTFRCDPISEHNRLYWYRQTLGQGPEFLTYFQNEAQLEKSRLLSDRFSAERPKGSFSTLEIQRTEQGDSAMYLCASVAGTDYNEQFFGPGTRLTVL.

Here the CDR3 reads CASSERSSTDTQYF. The CDR3 bases are TGTGCCAGCAGTGAGCGATCTAGCACAGATACGCAGTATTTT. This rearrangement joins TRBV6-4 to TRBJ2-3, with D hard to call. CDR1 and CDR2 (germline): MRHNA, SNTAGT. This CDR3 comprises 14 residues. V shed 3 bases and J shed 0 bases, with 7 bases lying between them.

This chain connects TRBV24-1 to TRBJ2-7; D is tentatively TRBD1 or TRBD2 (7 bases each). There are 14 residues in the CDR3. Germline loops: CDR1 KGHDR, CDR2 SFDVKD. Trimming pared 4 bases from V and 3 bases from J, leaving 12 bases between. In DNA form, the CDR3 reads TGTGCCACCAGTGAGGGGGGGACAGTCTACGAGCAGTACTTC. Encoded protein: CATSEGGTVYEQYF.

There are a few counts of this clonotype. The chain uses TRBV12-3 or TRBV12-4 and TRBJ2-7, with 8 bases matching TRBD2. The CDR3 sequence is 14 residues long. Trimming at V came to 5 bases and at J to 3 bases, leaving 6 bases not matched to a gene. CDR3 DNA: TGTGCCAGCAGTCAAACTAGCGGCCGCTACGAGCAGTACTTC. Translated, it gives CASSQTSGRYEQYF.

This clonotype was seen a handful of times. This chain connects TRBV7-8 to TRBJ2-7; 9 bases are a match to TRBD1. V trimming: 0 bases; J trimming: 0 bases; junction bases outside the gene matches: 3. The CDR3 length is 16 residues. Per germline, CDR1 SGHVS and CDR2 FQNEAQ. This chain's CDR3 is CASSLARTGASYEQYV. The CDR3 DNA sequence: TGTGCCAGCAGCTTAGCGAGGACAGGGGCCTCCTACGAGCAGTACGTC.

The chain uses TRBV12-3 or TRBV12-4 and TRBJ1-3; tentatively, D is TRBD1 (6 bases). The V end lost 5 bases, the J end lost 4 bases, and 12 bases lay between the germline ends. CDR3 length: 14 amino acids. The CDR3 DNA reads TGTGCCAGCAGTACTACAGGGAAAGGAAACACCATATATTTT. It is translated as CASSTTGKGNTIYF.

This clonotype was counted ten times or more. The V and J genes are TRBV12-3 or TRBV12-4 and TRBJ1-5, with 8 bases lining up with TRBD1. Trimming cost V 3 bases and J 3 bases; bases outside gene matches: 4. The length of the CDR3 is 15 residues. CDR3 in amino acids: CASSLDRVANQPQHF. DNA for the CDR3: TGTGCCAGCAGTTTGGACAGGGTGGCCAATCAGCCCCAGCATTTT.

This clonotype was detected a few times. This sequence joins TRBV6-1 and TRBJ2-2, with D possibly being TRBD1 or TRBD2 (5 bases each). V shed 6 bases and J shed 7 bases, with 15 bases lying between them. Germline values: CDR1 MNHNS, CDR2 SASEGT. CDR3 size: 14 residues. CDR3 sequence: CASRSGTPNGELFF. CDR3 in DNA: TGTGCCAGCAGATCCGGGACCCCCAACGGGGAGCTGTTTTTT.

The chain couples TRBV29-1 to TRBJ2-5, with 9 bases that match TRBD2. This CDR3 has 16 residues. The germline V gene encodes CDR1 SQVTM and CDR2 ANQGSEA. V trimming: 0 bases; J trimming: 2 bases; junction bases outside the gene matches: 7. The CDR3 loop is CSVEDRLAGTQETQYF. The CDR3 DNA follows: TGCAGCGTTGAAGATCGGCTAGCGGGGACACAAGAGACCCAGTACTTC.

This clonotype turned up a few times. The rearrangement uses TRBV20-1 and TRBJ2-1, with D perhaps TRBD1 (6 bases). V was cut by 6 bases and J by 2 bases, with 17 bases left in between. The length of the CDR3 is 15 residues. Germline CDR1 reads DFQATT; CDR2 reads SNEGSKA (reference sequence). In DNA, the CDR3 is TGCAGTGCCCCCCCGGACAGTAACACCTACAATGAGCAGTTCTTC. Residues: CSAPPDSNTYNEQFF.

The J gene is TRBJ2-7, the V gene TRBV5-1; 9 bases are shared with TRBD1. V shed 3 bases and J 1 base; nucleotides not matched to a gene: 2. The CDR3 contains 14 residues. In germline, CDR1 is SGHRS, CDR2 YFSETQ. This CDR3 is CASSSGQGSYEQYV. CDR3 bases: TGCGCCAGCAGCTCGGGACAGGGTTCCTACGAGCAGTACGTC.

In this sample, this clonotype turned up many times. This chain joins TRBV24-1 and TRBJ2-1; D ambiguous. The CDR3 is 11 amino acids. V lost 4 bases, J lost 8 bases, and 5 bases lay in between. The germline V gene encodes CDR1 KGHDR and CDR2 SFDVKD. CDR3 region: CATSDGYEQFF. DNA of the CDR3: TGTGCCACCAGTGACGGCTATGAGCAGTTCTTC.

Only a few counts were recorded for this clonotype. This chain uses TRBV7-2 with TRBJ1-6; D uncertain. The CDR3 contains 13 residues. Germline assignment: CDR1 SGHTA and CDR2 FQGNSA. V lost 3 bases, J lost 9 bases, and 9 bases lay in between. CDR3 nucleotides: TGTGCCAGCAGCTTCAGTACCGTTTCACCCCTCCACTTT. Translation gives CASSFSTVSPLHF.

This chain uses TRBV28 with TRBJ2-1; 9 bases match TRBD1. In germline, CDR1 is MDHEN, CDR2 SYDVKM. Unmatched junction bases numbered 14, after V lost 10 bases and J lost 7 bases. CDR3 length equals 15 residues. CDR3 amino acids: CATDTGGVLLNEQFF. The CDR3 coding sequence is TGTGCCACCGACACAGGGGGCGTCCTATTGAATGAGCAGTTCTTC.

In this sample, this clonotype turned up a few times. The chain couples TRBV27 to TRBJ1-2; D is ambiguous. CDR1 and CDR2 from the germline V gene are MNHEY and SMNVEV (reference sequence). The CDR3 has 13 residues. The V end was cut by 2 bases, the J end by 7 bases, with 11 bases between. CDR3 sequence reads: CASSLGEGGGYTF. In DNA, the CDR3 is TGTGCCAGCAGTTTAGGCGAGGGAGGTGGCTACACCTTC.

This chain links TRBV27 with TRBJ2-7; perhaps TRBD2 as D (5 bases). The V gene lost 2 bases and the J gene lost 5 bases, with 10 bases spanning the gap. Germline-derived CDR1 and CDR2 are MNHEY and SMNVEV (reference sequence). CDR3 length: 13 residues. CDR3 in amino acids: CASSLTERDEQYF. The CDR3 DNA reads TGTGCCAGCAGTTTAACCGAGAGGGACGAGCAGTACTTC.

This clonotype was recorded a few times. The chain uses TRBV24-1 and TRBJ2-2, with no clear D. This CDR3 is 15 amino acids long. The V end lost 1 base, the J end lost 6 bases, and 11 bases lay between the germline ends. Per the germline V gene, CDR1 is KGHDR and CDR2 is SFDVKD. The CDR3 spells CATSDFDIRAGELFF. In DNA, the CDR3 is TGTGCCACCAGTGATTTCGACATTAGGGCCGGGGAGCTGTTTTTT.

In regard to this clonotype: Being one base from a much bigger clone, this may be a read error. The DNA of the CDR3 is TGCGCCAGCAGCTTGGCCACTAGCGGCACAGCTAAGCAGTTCTTC. Translation: CASSLATSGTAKQFF. The chain combines TRBV5-1 with TRBJ2-1, with TRBD2 matching 8 bases. Trimming cost V 0 bases and J 11 bases; bases outside gene matches: 10. The germline CDR1 and CDR2 sequences are SGHRS and YFSETQ. This CDR3 is built from 15 residues.